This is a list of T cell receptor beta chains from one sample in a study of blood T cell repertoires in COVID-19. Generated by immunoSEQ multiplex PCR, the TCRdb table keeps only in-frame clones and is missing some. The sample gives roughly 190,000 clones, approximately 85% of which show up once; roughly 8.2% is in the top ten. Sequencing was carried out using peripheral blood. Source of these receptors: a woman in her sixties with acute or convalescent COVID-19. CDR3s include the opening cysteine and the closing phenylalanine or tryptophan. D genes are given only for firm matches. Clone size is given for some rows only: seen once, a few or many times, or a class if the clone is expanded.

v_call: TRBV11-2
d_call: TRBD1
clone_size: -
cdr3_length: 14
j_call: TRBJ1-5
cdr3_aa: CASSLADRGQPQHF
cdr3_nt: TGTGCCAGCAGCTTAGCGGACAGGGGTCAGCCCCAGCATTTT

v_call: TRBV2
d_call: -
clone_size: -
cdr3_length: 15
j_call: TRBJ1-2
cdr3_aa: CASSAHSGFNYGYTF
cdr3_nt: TGTGCCAGCAGTGCACACAGTGGTTTTAACTATGGCTACACCTTC

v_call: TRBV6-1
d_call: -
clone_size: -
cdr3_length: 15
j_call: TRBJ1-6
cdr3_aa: CASSEVGGENSPLHF
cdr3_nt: TGTGCCAGCAGTGAAGTGGGGGGTGAAAATTCACCCCTCCACTTT

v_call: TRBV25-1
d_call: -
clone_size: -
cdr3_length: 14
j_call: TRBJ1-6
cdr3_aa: CASSVPGDNSPLHF
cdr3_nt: TGTGCCAGCAGTGTCCCAGGGGATAATTCACCCCTCCACTTT

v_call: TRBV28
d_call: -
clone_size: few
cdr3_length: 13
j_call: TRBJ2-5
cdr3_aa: CASSLFAEETQYF
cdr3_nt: TGTGCCAGCAGTTTATTTGCGGAAGAGACCCAGTACTTC

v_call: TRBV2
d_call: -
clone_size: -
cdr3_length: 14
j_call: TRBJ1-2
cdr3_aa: CASSELQGLGGYTF
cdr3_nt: TGTGCCAGCAGTGAACTTCAGGGGCTCGGCGGCTACACCTTC

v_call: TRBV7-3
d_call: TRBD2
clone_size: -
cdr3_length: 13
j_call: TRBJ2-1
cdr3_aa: CASSSGGNREQFF
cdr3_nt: TGTGCCAGCAGCTCCGGGGGGAACCGTGAGCAGTTCTTC

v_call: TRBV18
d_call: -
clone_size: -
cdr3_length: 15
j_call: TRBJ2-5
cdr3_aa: CASSPRERNQETQYF
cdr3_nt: TGTGCCAGCTCACCACGCGAGCGGAACCAAGAGACCCAGTACTTC

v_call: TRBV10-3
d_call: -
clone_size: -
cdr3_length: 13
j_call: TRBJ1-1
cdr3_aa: CAISESRQTEAFF
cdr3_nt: TGTGCCATCAGTGAGTCGAGGCAGACTGAAGCTTTCTTT

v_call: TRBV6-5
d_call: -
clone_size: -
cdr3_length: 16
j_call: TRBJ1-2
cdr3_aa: CASSYSIARGAYGYTF
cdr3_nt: TGTGCCAGCAGTTACTCGATCGCTCGGGGGGCCTATGGCTACACCTTC

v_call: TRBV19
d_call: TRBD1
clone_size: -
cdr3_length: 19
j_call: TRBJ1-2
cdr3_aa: CASSTTQTGRLFGDYGYTF
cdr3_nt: TGTGCCAGTAGTACCACCCAGACAGGGCGCCTCTTTGGTGACTATGGCTACACCTTC

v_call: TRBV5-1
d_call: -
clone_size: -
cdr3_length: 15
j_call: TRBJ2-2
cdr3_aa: CASSLGATNTGELFF
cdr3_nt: TGCGCCAGCAGCTTGGGGGCAACGAACACCGGGGAGCTGTTTTTT

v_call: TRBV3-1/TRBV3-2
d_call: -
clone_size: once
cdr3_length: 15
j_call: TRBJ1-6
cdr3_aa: CASSQERQQSPPLHF
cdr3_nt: TGTGCCAGCAGCCAAGAGCGGCAGCAATCCCCACCCCTCCACTTT

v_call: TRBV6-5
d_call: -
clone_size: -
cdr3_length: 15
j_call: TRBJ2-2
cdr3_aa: CASSSRRGNTGELFF
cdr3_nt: TGTGCCAGCAGTAGTCGGCGGGGGAACACCGGGGAGCTGTTTTTT

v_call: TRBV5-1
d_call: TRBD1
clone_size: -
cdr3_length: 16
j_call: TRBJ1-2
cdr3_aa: CASSLGQGAFGYGYTF
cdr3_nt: TGCGCCAGCAGCTTGGGGCAGGGGGCCTTCGGCTATGGCTACACCTTC

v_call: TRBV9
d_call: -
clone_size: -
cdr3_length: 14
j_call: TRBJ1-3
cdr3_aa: CASSSPLARDTIYF
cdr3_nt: TGTGCCAGCAGCTCCCCTCTCGCACGGGACACCATATATTTT